This T cell receptor beta chain was captured in a study of T cell responses to AZD1222 COVID-19 vaccine. The study, taken as a whole, reports: Regions 160-218 and 743-854 held dominance among vaccine-associated CD4 TCRs, which spanned spike.

Timing groups of about 4 and about 12 weeks for second doses were pooled. Germline V gene sequence: CDR1 LGHDT, CDR2 YNNKEL (reference sequence). V was clipped by 6 bases and J by 5 bases; unmatched bases: 9. The CDR3 covers 14 residues. Sequenced by immunoSEQ multiplex PCR; TCRdb stores in-frame clones only, minus some. The sample carries some 150,000 clones, 88% recorded once. A note on this clone: What it binds is unknown.

The sample in question was peripheral blood, obtained 28 days after the second AZD1222 dose. The chain couples TRBV3-1 (or the pseudogene TRBV3-2) to TRBJ1-1; TRBD1 agrees at 7 bases. The clonotype comes from an adult who received the AZD1222 COVID-19 vaccine. CDR3 sequence reads: CASSSTGRLTEAFF. CDR3 DNA: TGTGCCAGCAGTTCGACAGGGCGCCTGACTGAAGCTTTCTTT.